Listed here are 25 T cell receptor beta chains from one sample, sequenced in a study of T-cell reconstitution after alpha-beta-depleted transplantation in children. TCRbeta library construction was performed incorporating unique molecular identifiers. TCRdb called the PCR reads again in MiXCR, with one record for every CDR3 protein. The sample carries under 750,000 distinct CDR3 sequences, more than 20% recorded once. The starting material was PBMCs, mostly from graft donor cells, obtained 360 days after TCRalphabeta/CD19-depleted stem cell transplant. The receptors come from a boy younger than two who had a stem cell transplant for acute myeloid leukemia, so the T cells may come from the graft donor.

This clonotype has only a few counts. The V gene is TRBV4-3, the J gene TRBJ2-1; a possible D gene is TRBD2 (6 bases). The CDR3 totals 18 residues. V was clipped by 0 bases and J by 7 bases, with 22 bases between them. CDR1 and CDR2 (germline): LGHNA, YSLEER. CDR3 region: CASSQEGGRALVRNEQFF. In nucleotides, the CDR3 is TGCGCCAGCAGCCAAGAGGGGGGTCGGGCCCTAGTACGAAATGAGCAGTTCTTC.

This clonotype has only a few counts. The chain carries TRBV13 and TRBJ2-2; 7 bases are a match to TRBD1. From germline, CDR1 is PRHDT and CDR2 FYEKMQ (reference sequence). The CDR3 has 15 amino acids. Trimming removed 5 bases from V and 6 bases from J; junction bases left unmatched: 9. Written as DNA, the CDR3 is TGTGCCAGCAGCCCCGCCAGGGGGTTGGCCGGGGAGCTGTTTTTT. This translates into CASSPARGLAGELFF. The entire variable domain, with the rest obtained from reference TRBV13 and TRBJ2-2, is as follows: AAGVIQSPRHLIKEKRETATLKCYPIPRHDTVYWYQQGPGQDPQFLISFYEKMQSDKGSIPDRFSAQQFSDYHSELNMSSLELGDSALYFCASSPARGLAGELFFGEGSRLTVL.

There are a few counts of this clonotype. CDR3 in amino acids: CASSSDNEQYF. The CDR3 coding sequence is TGTGCCAGCAGTTCTGACAACGAGCAGTACTTC. The chain joins TRBV6-5 to TRBJ2-7, with D unresolved. CDR1 MNHEY and CDR2 SVGAGI come from the germline V gene. V lost 4 bases, J lost 5 bases, and 6 bases lay in between. This CDR3 has 11 residues.

This clonotype was observed at least ten times. The chain joins TRBV4-3 to TRBJ2-5; 7 bases are shared with TRBD2. The CDR3 contains 16 residues. V trimming: 1 base; J trimming: 4 bases; junction bases outside the gene matches: 9. Germline CDR1 LGHNA, CDR2 YSLEER. Here the CDR3 reads CASSQVTTPGGETQYF. The DNA for the CDR3 is TGCGCCAGCAGCCAAGTTACCACCCCGGGAGGAGAGACCCAGTACTTC.

The rearrangement links TRBV20-1 to TRBJ1-5; tentative D call: TRBD1 (6 bases). The germline gives CDR1 DFQATT, CDR2 SNEGSKA (reference sequence). V shed 1 base and J shed 7 bases, with 11 bases lying between them. CDR3 length: 13 amino acids. CDR3 amino acids: CSARAQGRQPQHF. As DNA, the CDR3 is TGCAGTGCTAGAGCACAGGGAAGACAGCCCCAGCATTTT.

This clonotype was seen many times. V usage is TRBV15 and J usage is TRBJ2-1, with D unresolved. This CDR3 has 14 residues. V gave up 0 bases and J gave up 9 bases, with 12 bases separating them. Germline-derived CDR1 and CDR2 are LNHNV and YYDKDF (reference sequence). The CDR3 DNA reads TGTGCCACCAGCAGAGATGAGCCATCCGGTGAGCAGTTCTTC. Protein product: CATSRDEPSGEQFF. The variable domain in full, completed from reference TRBV15 and TRBJ2-1, reads DAMVIQNPRYQVTQFGKPVTLSCSQTLNHNVMYWYQQKSSQAPKLLFHYYDKDFNNEADTPDNFQSRRPNTSFCFLDIRSPGLGDTAMYLCATSRDEPSGEQFFGPGTRLTVL.

This clonotype came up many times. V is TRBV2 and J is TRBJ2-6; D gene unclear. The CDR3 runs 16 residues. Germline V gene lookup returns CDR1 SNHLY and CDR2 FYNNEI. The V gene lost 3 bases and the J gene lost 4 bases, with 13 bases spanning the gap. CDR3 coding DNA: TGTGCCAGCAGTGACCCCCAGGCTTCCGGGGCCAACGTCCTGACTTTC. Amino acids: CASSDPQASGANVLTF.

The rearrangement uses TRBV2 and TRBJ1-5; TRBD1 might be the D (6 bases). CDR1 is SNHLY, CDR2 FYNNEI, per germline. Trimming pared 6 bases from V and 6 bases from J, leaving 15 bases between. The CDR3 has 14 residues. In DNA form, the CDR3 reads TGTGCCAGCAGCGGTCAGGGGCAAAGTCAGCCCCAGCATTTT. It is translated as CASSGQGQSQPQHF. Filled out from reference TRBV2 and TRBJ1-5, the complete variable domain reads EPEVTQTPSHQVTQMGQEVILRCVPISNHLYFYWYRQILGQKVEFLVSFYNNEISEKSEIFDDQFSVERPDGSNFTLKIRSTKLEDSAMYFCASSGQGQSQPQHFGDGTRLSIL.

There are a few counts of this clonotype. The chain uses TRBV28 and TRBJ1-2, with a weak D call TRBD1 (6 bases). Trimming removed 1 base from V and 10 bases from J, with 16 bases in between. The germline CDR1 and CDR2 sequences are MDHEN and SYDVKM. The CDR3 is 14 amino acids. CDR3 in DNA: TGTGCCAGCAGTTTATCAGCCGGGGGCGGTACCTACACCTTC. It codes for CASSLSAGGGTYTF.

The chain uses TRBV5-6 and TRBJ2-7, with D perhaps matching TRBD2 (5 bases). Germline V CDR1 and CDR2: SGHDT, YYEEEE. The CDR3 covers 17 residues. V was pared by 0 bases and J by 3 bases, with 19 bases between. The CDR3: CASSLAVMEARDYEQYF. The CDR3 DNA reads as TGTGCCAGCAGCTTGGCTGTGATGGAGGCTAGGGACTACGAGCAGTACTTC.

Many counts were recorded for this clonotype. The chain carries TRBV7-9 and TRBJ2-7; D ambiguous. Trimming took 1 base from V and 3 from J, leaving 10 bases between them. This CDR3 comprises 14 residues. Germline CDR1 reads SEHNR; CDR2 reads FQNEAQ (reference sequence). The CDR3 sequence is CASSLGVPDYEQYF. In DNA, the CDR3 is TGTGCCAGCAGCTTAGGTGTCCCGGACTACGAGCAGTACTTC. The full variable domain, rest sourced from reference TRBV7-9 and TRBJ2-7, is DTGVSQNPRHKITKRGQNVTFRCDPISEHNRLYWYRQTLGQGPEFLTYFQNEAQLEKSRLLSDRFSAERPKGSFSTLEIQRTEQGDSAMYLCASSLGVPDYEQYFGPGTRLTVT.

This rearrangement joins TRBV7-8 to TRBJ2-1, with unresolved D. V shed 4 bases and J shed 4 bases, with 11 bases lying between them. The CDR3 sequence is 14 residues long. Germline V gene data show CDR1 as SGHVS and CDR2 as FQNEAQ. CDR3 nucleotides: TGTGCCAGCAGCTCGAACCCCGAGTACAATGAGCAGTTCTTC. Translating gives CASSSNPEYNEQFF.

This clonotype was observed many times. This chain uses TRBV5-1 with TRBJ1-4; 7 bases agree with TRBD1. The CDR3 covers 16 residues. V shed 0 bases, J shed 5 bases, and the junction held 7 bases outside the gene matches. From germline, CDR1 is SGHRS and CDR2 YFSETQ. The DNA for the CDR3 is TGCGCCAGCAGCTTGGCCCCGGACAGGAGGAATGAAAAACTGTTTTTT. This translates into CASSLAPDRRNEKLFF.

The chain joins TRBV6-2 or TRBV6-3 to TRBJ2-1; D call uncertain. The CDR3 consists of 14 residues. CDR1 and CDR2 from the germline V gene are MNHEY and SVGEGT. Trimming stripped 2 bases from V and 0 bases from J, with 5 bases between. CDR3 nucleotide sequence: TGTGCCAGCAGTTACGGCCTCTCCTACAATGAGCAGTTCTTC. Encoded protein: CASSYGLSYNEQFF.

This clonotype was seen ten or more times. The chain uses TRBV7-8 and TRBJ2-2; D is unresolved. V was trimmed by 5 bases and J by 9 bases, leaving 7 bases between them. CDR3 length: 11 residues. Germline CDR1 is SGHVS and CDR2 is FQNEAQ. This chain's CDR3 is CASSRERELFF. As DNA, the CDR3 is TGTGCCAGCAGCCGAGAGCGGGAGCTGTTTTTT.

This clonotype was recorded many times. V and J are TRBV20-1 and TRBJ2-5; possible D gene TRBD2, 5 bases. Trimming took off 6 bases at V and 1 base at J, with 21 bases between the two ends. CDR1 and CDR2 from the germline V gene are DFQATT and SNEGSKA (reference sequence). This CDR3 region has 16 residues. The CDR3 nucleotides are TGCAGTGCCCAAACAACCCGGACGGGAACCCAAGAGACCCAGTACTTC. As protein: CSAQTTRTGTQETQYF.

The genes are TRBV12-3 or TRBV12-4 and TRBJ2-3; 8 nucleotides align to TRBD1. The junction had 6 bases not matched to a gene; V was cut back by 5 bases and J by 2 bases. CDR3 length: 15 residues. The CDR3 here is CASSRTGKNTDTQYF. In nucleotides, the CDR3 is TGTGCCAGCAGTAGGACAGGGAAAAACACAGATACGCAGTATTTT.

V gene TRBV6-2 or TRBV6-3 combines with J gene TRBJ2-3, with D perhaps matching TRBD2 (5 bases). Germline CDR1 reads MNHEY; CDR2 reads SVGEGT. With 10 bases removed from V and 1 base from J, the gap between germline ends came to 9 bases. The CDR3 totals 12 residues. CDR3: CATTTRTDTQYF. The CDR3 region has the DNA TGTGCCACGACTACCCGCACAGATACGCAGTATTTT.

The J gene is TRBJ1-6, the V gene TRBV3-1, with 7 bases lining up with TRBD1. CDR1 is LGHDT and CDR2 is YNNKEL in the germline V gene (reference sequence). The CDR3 has 14 residues. CDR3 sequence reads: CASSADRSNSPLHF. In DNA, the CDR3 is TGTGCGTCGAGCGCGGACAGGTCAAATTCACCCCTCCACTTT.

V is TRBV28 and J is TRBJ1-5; TRBD1 aligns across 7 bases. This CDR3 has 14 residues. The germline CDR1 and CDR2 sequences are MDHEN and SYDVKM. Unmatched junction bases numbered 9, after V lost 6 bases and J lost 7 bases. The CDR3 coding sequence is TGTGCCAGCAGAAACCCAGGGGGGCGGCAGCCCCAGCATTTT. Translation gives CASRNPGGRQPQHF.

This clonotype was seen many times. The chain uses TRBV5-1 and TRBJ2-3, with D perhaps TRBD1 (6 bases). The CDR3 sequence is 13 residues long. Germline CDR1 SGHRS, CDR2 YFSETQ. V dropped 4 bases and J dropped 6 bases, with 12 bases sitting between them. CDR3 protein: CASSITGTDTQYF. The DNA of the CDR3 is TGCGCCAGCAGCATTACAGGGACCGATACGCAGTATTTT.

Only a few counts were recorded for this clonotype. The chain carries TRBV5-6 and TRBJ2-5; unclear D gene. V lost 7 bases and J lost 2, with 15 bases in between. From germline, CDR1 is SGHDT and CDR2 YYEEEE. This CDR3 region has 14 residues. The CDR3 nucleotides are TGTGCCAGCCTCCCTTTGCGGAGACAAGAGACCCAGTACTTC. It specifies CASLPLRRQETQYF.

The gene calls are TRBV29-1 and TRBJ2-3, with a tentative D call TRBD1 (6 bases). Germline CDR1 and CDR2: SQVTM and ANQGSEA. This CDR3 is 12 amino acids long. V lost 3 bases and J 4 bases, leaving 8 bases between the germline ends. The CDR3 DNA is TGCAGCGTTGAGCAGGGGTCAGATACGCAGTATTTT. This sequence encodes CSVEQGSDTQYF.

CDR3 sequence: CASSSPRDYEQYF. The CDR3 bases are TGTGCCAGCAGCTCACCGAGGGACTACGAGCAGTACTTC. V gene TRBV7-9 combines with J gene TRBJ2-7; maybe TRBD2 (5 bases). Germline CDR1 is SEHNR and CDR2 is FQNEAQ (reference sequence). V lost 4 bases to trimming and J lost 3 bases, with 10 bases between them. The CDR3 spans 13 residues.

This clonotype has more than one count but fewer than ten. The CDR3 DNA follows: TGTGCCAGCAGTCCTCCGGACGGGAATGAAAAACTGTTTTTT. Protein: CASSPPDGNEKLFF. The chain combines TRBV25-1 with TRBJ1-4, with D uncertain. The germline gives CDR1 MGHDK, CDR2 SYGVNS. CDR3 length: 14 amino acids. V was pared by 5 bases and J by 5 bases, with 12 bases between.